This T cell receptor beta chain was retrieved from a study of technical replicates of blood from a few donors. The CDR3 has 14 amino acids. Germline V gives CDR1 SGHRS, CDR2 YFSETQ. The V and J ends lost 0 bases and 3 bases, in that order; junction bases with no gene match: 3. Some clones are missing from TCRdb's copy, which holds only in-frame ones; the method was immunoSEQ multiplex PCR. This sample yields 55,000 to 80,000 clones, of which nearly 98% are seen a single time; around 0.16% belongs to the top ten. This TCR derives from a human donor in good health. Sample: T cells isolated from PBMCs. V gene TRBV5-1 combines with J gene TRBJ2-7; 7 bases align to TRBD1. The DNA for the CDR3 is TGCGCCAGCAGCTTGGCGGGGACAGTCTACGAGCAGTACTTC. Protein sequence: CASSLAGTVYEQYF.